This TCR beta chain emerged from a study of OX40 agonist ivuxolimab in advanced cancers. Looking at the study overall: From 23 to 79 years was the age range, with a mean of approximately 58 years, and around 80% were male.

Germline V CDR1 and CDR2: SNHLY, FYNNEI. The CDR3 has 14 amino acids. Trimming shortened V by 7 bases and J by 4 bases, and 13 bases separated the two germline ends. Data came from immunoSEQ multiplex PCR; TCRdb stores just in-frame clones and leaves some out. The sample includes about 64,000 clones, 80% to 90% of them seen just once. This clonotype was obtained from an adult with an advanced solid tumor such as melanoma, head and neck, liver or kidney cancer. The sample was CD4+ or CD8+ T cells sorted from blood, taken in a trial of the OX40 agonist ivuxolimab. This chain joins TRBV2 and TRBJ2-2; TRBD1 is a possible D gene (5 bases). In DNA form, the CDR3 reads TGTGCCAGCATGAGGCAGGGAACCACCGGGGAGCTGTTTTTT. This encodes CASMRQGTTGELFF.